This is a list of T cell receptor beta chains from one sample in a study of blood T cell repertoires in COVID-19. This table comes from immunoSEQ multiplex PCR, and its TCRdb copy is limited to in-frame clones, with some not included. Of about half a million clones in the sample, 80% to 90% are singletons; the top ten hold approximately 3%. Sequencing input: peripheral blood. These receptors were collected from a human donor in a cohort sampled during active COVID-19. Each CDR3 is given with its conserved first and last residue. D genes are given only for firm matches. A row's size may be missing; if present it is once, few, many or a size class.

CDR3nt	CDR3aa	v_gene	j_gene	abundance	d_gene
TGTGCCAGCAGTTCCTTAGCGGGGAGCACAGATACGCAGTATTTT	CASSSLAGSTDTQYF	TRBV6-5	TRBJ2-3	NA	TRBD2
TGTGCCAGCAGCTTGGTCAGGACAGCTAACTATGGCTACACCTTC	CASSLVRTANYGYTF	TRBV5-8	TRBJ1-2	once	NA
TGTGCCAGCAGTGACCCAGGGGCAAATACGCAGTATTTT	CASSDPGANTQYF	TRBV6-1	TRBJ2-3	NA	NA
TGTGCCAGCAGCGTGACTAGCGGGGAAAACAATGAGCAGTTCTTC	CASSVTSGENNEQFF	TRBV11-1	TRBJ2-1	NA	TRBD2
TGTGCCAGTAGCGACAGGCTGAAAGAAAAACTGTTTTTT	CASSDRLKEKLFF	TRBV19	TRBJ1-4	NA	NA
TGCAGCGTCCGCAAGGGGGCAGAGGCTGAAGCTTTCTTT	CSVRKGAEAEAFF	TRBV29-1	TRBJ1-1	NA	TRBD1
TGTGCCAGCAGCGAACAAACAGGGCCAGCTAACTATGGCTACACCTTC	CASSEQTGPANYGYTF	TRBV9	TRBJ1-2	NA	NA
TGCAGCGTTGCCGGGACAGGGTATCTCTATGGCTACACCTTC	CSVAGTGYLYGYTF	TRBV29-1	TRBJ1-2	NA	TRBD1
TGCGCCAGCAGCCAAGCGTCTCGAGGGGGCGATGGCTACACCTTC	CASSQASRGGDGYTF	TRBV4-1	TRBJ1-2	few	TRBD1
TGTGCCAGCAGCTTGCCTAGCGGGAGGGCCCAAGAGACCCAGTACTTC	CASSLPSGRAQETQYF	TRBV5-4	TRBJ2-5	NA	TRBD2
TGTGCCAGCAGCCCCACTAGCGCGACGCAGTATTTT	CASSPTSATQYF	TRBV27	TRBJ2-3	once	TRBD2
TGTGCCAGCAGCCCGACAGTGAACACCGGGGAGCTGTTTTTT	CASSPTVNTGELFF	TRBV3-1/TRBV3-2	TRBJ2-2	NA	NA
TGCAGTGCTAGTTCTCGGACAGGGGAAATAGATACGCAGTATTTT	CSASSRTGEIDTQYF	TRBV20-1	TRBJ2-3	NA	TRBD1
TGTGCCTCGACGATGAACACTACCTACGAGCAGTACTTC	CASTMNTTYEQYF	TRBV30	TRBJ2-7	NA	NA
TGTGCCAGTAGGGACCAAGGGGCGGGACGCGAGCAGTACTTC	CASRDQGAGREQYF	TRBV19	TRBJ2-7	NA	NA
TGTGCCAGCAGCGTGGGGCCGGGACATGACACTGAAGCTTTCTTT	CASSVGPGHDTEAFF	TRBV9	TRBJ1-1	NA	NA